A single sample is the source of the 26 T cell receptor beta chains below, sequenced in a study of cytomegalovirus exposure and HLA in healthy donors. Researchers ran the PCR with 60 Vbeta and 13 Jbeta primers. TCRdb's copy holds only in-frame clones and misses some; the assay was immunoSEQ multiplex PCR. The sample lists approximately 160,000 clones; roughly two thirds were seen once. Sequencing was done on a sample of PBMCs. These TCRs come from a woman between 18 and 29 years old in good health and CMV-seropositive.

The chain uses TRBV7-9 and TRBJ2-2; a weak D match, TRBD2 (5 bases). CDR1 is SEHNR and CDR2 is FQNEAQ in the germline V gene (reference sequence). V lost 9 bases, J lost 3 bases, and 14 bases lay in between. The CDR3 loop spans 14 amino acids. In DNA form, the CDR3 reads TGTGCCAGAAGCCCCACTAGAGACACCGGGGAGCTGTTTTTT. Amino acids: CARSPTRDTGELFF. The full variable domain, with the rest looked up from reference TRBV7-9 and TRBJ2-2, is DTGVSQNPRHKITKRGQNVTFRCDPISEHNRLYWYRQTLGQGPEFLTYFQNEAQLEKSRLLSDRFSAERPKGSFSTLEIQRTEQGDSAMYLCARSPTRDTGELFFGEGSRLTVL.

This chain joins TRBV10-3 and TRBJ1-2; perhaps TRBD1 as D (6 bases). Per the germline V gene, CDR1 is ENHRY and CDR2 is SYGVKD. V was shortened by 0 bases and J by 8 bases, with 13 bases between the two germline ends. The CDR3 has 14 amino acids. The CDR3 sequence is CAISESQGLGGYTF. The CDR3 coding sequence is TGTGCCATCAGTGAGTCACAGGGTTTGGGGGGCTACACCTTC.

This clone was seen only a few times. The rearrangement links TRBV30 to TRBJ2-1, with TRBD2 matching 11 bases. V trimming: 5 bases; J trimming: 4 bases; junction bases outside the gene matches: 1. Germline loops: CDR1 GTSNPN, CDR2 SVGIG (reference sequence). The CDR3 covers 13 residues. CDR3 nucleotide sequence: TGTGCCTGGGGACTAGCGGGTTACAATGAGCAGTTCTTC. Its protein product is CAWGLAGYNEQFF.

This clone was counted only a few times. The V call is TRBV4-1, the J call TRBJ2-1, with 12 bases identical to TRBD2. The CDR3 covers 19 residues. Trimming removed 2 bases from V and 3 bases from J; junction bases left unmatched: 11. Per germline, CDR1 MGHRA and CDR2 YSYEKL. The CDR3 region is CASSQFLLAGGLYYNEQFF. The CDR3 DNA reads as TGCGCCAGCAGCCAATTTTTGCTAGCGGGAGGGCTTTACTACAATGAGCAGTTCTTC.

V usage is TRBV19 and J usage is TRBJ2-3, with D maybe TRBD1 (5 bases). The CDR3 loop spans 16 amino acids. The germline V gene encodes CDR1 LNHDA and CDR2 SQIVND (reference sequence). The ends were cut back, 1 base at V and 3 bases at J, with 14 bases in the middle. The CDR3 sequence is CASSIGTPSWTDTQYF. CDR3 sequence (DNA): TGTGCCAGTAGTATAGGGACACCTAGTTGGACAGATACGCAGTATTTT.

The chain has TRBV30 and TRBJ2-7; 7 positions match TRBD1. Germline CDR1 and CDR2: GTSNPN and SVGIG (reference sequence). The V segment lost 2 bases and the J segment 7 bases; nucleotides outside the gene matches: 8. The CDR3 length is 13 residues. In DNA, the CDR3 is TGTGCCTGGAGTCCATCGGGACAGAGGGAGCAGTACTTC. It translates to CAWSPSGQREQYF.

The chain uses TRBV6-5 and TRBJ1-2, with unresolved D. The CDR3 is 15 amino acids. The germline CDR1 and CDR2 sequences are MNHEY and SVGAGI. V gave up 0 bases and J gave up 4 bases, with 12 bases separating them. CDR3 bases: TGTGCCAGCAGTTACTCGAGTTTTTTTAGCTATGGCTACACCTTC. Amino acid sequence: CASSYSSFFSYGYTF.

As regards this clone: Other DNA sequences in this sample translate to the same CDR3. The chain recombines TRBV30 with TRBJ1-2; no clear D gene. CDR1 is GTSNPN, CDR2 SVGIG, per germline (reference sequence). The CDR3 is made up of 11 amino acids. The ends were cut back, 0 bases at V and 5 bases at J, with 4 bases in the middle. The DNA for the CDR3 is TGTGCCTGGAGTGTACTTTATGGCTACACCTTC. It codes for CAWSVLYGYTF.

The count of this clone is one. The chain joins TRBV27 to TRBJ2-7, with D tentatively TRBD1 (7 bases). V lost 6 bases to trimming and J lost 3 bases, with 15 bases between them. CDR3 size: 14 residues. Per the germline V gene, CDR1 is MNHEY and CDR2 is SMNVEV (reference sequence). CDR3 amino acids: CASSGHRGGYEQYF. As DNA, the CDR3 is TGTGCCAGCAGCGGGCACAGGGGAGGCTACGAGCAGTACTTC.

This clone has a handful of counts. CDR3 DNA sequence: TGTGCCAGCAGCTTATCAGGGATGAACTATGGCTACACCTTC. Its protein is CASSLSGMNYGYTF. The chain recombines TRBV7-9 with TRBJ1-2, with D possibly matching TRBD1 (5 bases). The germline gives CDR1 SEHNR, CDR2 FQNEAQ (reference sequence). V lost 2 bases and J 2 bases, leaving 9 bases between the germline ends. This CDR3 is 14 amino acids long.

The CDR3 region has the DNA TGTGCCAGCAGCGGGGGGACAGGGGTCCTTTACTATGGCTACACCTTC. Encoded protein: CASSGGTGVLYYGYTF. The chain joins TRBV9 to TRBJ1-2; 10 bases line up with TRBD1. This CDR3 comprises 16 residues. The germline V gene has CDR1 SGDLS and CDR2 YYNGEE. After removal of 3 bases from V and 3 bases from J, the junction contained 8 bases not matched to a gene.

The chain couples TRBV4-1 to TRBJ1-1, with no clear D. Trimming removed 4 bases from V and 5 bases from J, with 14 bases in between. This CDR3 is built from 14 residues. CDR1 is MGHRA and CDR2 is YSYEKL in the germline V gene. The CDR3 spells CASSLGGSGTEAFF. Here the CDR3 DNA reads TGCGCCAGCAGCCTAGGAGGAAGCGGAACTGAAGCTTTCTTT.

CDR3 region: CASRQGVYGYTF. CDR3 nucleotides: TGTGCCAGCAGACAGGGAGTCTATGGCTACACCTTC. The V call is TRBV6-6, the J call TRBJ1-2; D is perhaps TRBD1 (6 bases). The CDR3 covers 12 residues. The V gene lost 6 bases and the J gene lost 4 bases, with 9 bases spanning the gap. Germline V CDR1 and CDR2: MNHNY, SVGAGI (reference sequence).

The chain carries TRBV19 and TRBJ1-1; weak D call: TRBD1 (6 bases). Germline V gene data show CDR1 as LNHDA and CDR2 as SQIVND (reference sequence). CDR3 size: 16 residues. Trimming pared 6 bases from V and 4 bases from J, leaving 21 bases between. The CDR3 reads CASRDGGVGLSTEAFF. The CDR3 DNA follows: TGTGCCAGTAGAGATGGGGGCGTCGGTCTAAGCACTGAAGCTTTCTTT.

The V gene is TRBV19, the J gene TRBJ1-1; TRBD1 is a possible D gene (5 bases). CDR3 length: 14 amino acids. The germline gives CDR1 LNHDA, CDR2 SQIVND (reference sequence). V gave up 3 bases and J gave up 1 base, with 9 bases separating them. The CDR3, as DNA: TGTGCCAGTAGTATGGGGCCCACGAACACTGAAGCTTTCTTT. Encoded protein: CASSMGPTNTEAFF. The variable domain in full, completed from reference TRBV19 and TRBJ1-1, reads DGGITQSPKYLFRKEGQNVTLSCEQNLNHDAMYWYRQDPGQGLRLIYYSQIVNDFQKGDIAEGYSVSREKKESFPLTVTSAQKNPTAFYLCASSMGPTNTEAFFGQGTRLTVV.

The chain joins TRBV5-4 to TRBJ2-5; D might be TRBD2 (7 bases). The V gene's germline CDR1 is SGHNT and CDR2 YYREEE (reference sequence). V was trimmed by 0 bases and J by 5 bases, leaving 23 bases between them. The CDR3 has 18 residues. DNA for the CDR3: TGTGCCAGCAGCTTGGAGGGGGGGAGGGTTGTTATCTCGGAGACCCAGTACTTC. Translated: CASSLEGGRVVISETQYF.

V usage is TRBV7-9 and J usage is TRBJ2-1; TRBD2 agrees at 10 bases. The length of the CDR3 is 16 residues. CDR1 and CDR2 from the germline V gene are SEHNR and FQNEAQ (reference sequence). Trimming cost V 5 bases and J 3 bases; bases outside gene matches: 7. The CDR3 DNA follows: TGTGCCAGCAGCATAACTAGCGGGATAAACTACAATGAGCAGTTCTTC. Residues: CASSITSGINYNEQFF.

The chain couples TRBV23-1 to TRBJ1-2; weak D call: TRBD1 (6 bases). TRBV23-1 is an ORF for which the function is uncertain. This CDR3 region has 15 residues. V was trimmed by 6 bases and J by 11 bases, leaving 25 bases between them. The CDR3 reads CASRPDWGGACLYTF. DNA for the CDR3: TGCGCCAGCAGACCCGATTGGGGGGGCGCTTGCCTTTACACCTTC.

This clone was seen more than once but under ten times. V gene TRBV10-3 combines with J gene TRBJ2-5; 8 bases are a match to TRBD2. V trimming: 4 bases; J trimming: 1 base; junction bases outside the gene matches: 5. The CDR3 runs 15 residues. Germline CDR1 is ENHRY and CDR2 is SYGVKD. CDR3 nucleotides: TGTGCCATCAGTGCTACTGCGGGGGGCCAAGAGACCCAGTACTTC. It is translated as CAISATAGGQETQYF.

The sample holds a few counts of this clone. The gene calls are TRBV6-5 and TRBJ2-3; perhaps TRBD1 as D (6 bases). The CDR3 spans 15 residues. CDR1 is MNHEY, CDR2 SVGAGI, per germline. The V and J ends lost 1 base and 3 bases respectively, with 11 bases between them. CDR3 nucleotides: TGTGCCAGCAGTTACTGGGGGCGCGGGACAGATACGCAGTATTTT. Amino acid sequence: CASSYWGRGTDTQYF.

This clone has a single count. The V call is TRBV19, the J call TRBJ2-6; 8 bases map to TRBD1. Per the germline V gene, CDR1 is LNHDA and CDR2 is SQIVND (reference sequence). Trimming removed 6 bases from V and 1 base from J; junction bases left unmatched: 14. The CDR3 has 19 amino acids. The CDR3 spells CASSQGARLVRSGANVLTF. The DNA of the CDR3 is TGTGCCAGTAGCCAGGGGGCGCGGTTAGTTAGGTCTGGGGCCAACGTCCTGACTTTC. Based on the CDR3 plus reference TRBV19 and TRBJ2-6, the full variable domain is DGGITQSPKYLFRKEGQNVTLSCEQNLNHDAMYWYRQDPGQGLRLIYYSQIVNDFQKGDIAEGYSVSREKKESFPLTVTSAQKNPTAFYLCASSQGARLVRSGANVLTFGAGSRLTVL.

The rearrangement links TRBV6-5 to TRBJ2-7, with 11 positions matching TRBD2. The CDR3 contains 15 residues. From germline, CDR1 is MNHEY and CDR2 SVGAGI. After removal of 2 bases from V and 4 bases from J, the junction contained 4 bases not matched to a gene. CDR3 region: CASSYATSGMYEQYF. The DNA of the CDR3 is TGTGCCAGCAGTTACGCGACTAGCGGGATGTACGAGCAGTACTTC.

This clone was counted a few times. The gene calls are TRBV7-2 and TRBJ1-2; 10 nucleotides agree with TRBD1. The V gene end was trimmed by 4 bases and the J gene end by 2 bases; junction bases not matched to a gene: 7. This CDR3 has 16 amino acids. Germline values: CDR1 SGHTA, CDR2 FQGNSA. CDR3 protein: CASSSARDRGNYGYTF. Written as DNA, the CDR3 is TGTGCCAGCAGCTCCGCCCGGGACAGGGGCAACTATGGCTACACCTTC.

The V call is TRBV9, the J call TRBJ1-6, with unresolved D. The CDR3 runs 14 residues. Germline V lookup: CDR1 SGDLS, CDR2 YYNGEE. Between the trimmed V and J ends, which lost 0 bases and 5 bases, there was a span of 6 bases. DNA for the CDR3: TGTGCCAGCAGCGTAGGGCTGGATAATTCACCCCTCCACTTT. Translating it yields CASSVGLDNSPLHF.

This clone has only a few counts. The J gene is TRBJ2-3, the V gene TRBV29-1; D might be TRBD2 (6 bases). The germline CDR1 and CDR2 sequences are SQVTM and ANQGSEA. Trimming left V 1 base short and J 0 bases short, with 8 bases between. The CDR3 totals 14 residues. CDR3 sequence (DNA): TGCAGCGTTGAAGCGGGAGTCAGCACAGATACGCAGTATTTT. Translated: CSVEAGVSTDTQYF.

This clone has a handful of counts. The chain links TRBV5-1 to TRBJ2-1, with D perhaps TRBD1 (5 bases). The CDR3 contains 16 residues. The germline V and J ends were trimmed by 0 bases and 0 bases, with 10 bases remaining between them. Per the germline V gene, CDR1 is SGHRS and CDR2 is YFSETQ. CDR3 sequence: CASSLAGSSSYNEQFF. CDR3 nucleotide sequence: TGCGCCAGCAGCTTGGCAGGGTCGAGCTCCTACAATGAGCAGTTCTTC.